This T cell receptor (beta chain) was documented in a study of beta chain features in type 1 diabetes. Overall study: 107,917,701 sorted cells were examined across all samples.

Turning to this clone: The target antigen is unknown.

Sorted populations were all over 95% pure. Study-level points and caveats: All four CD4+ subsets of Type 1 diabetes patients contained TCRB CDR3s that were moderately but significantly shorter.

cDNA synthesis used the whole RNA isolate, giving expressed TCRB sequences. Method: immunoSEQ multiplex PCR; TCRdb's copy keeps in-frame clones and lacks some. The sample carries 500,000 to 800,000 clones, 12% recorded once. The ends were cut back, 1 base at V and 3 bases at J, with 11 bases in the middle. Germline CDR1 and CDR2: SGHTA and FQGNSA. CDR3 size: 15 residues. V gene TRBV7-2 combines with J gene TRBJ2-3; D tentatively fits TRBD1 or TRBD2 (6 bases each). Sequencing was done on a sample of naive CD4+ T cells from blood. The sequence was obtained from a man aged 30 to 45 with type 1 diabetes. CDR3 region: CASSLVGGRTDTQYF. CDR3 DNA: TGTGCCAGCAGCTTAGTAGGGGGGCGGACAGATACGCAGTATTTT.